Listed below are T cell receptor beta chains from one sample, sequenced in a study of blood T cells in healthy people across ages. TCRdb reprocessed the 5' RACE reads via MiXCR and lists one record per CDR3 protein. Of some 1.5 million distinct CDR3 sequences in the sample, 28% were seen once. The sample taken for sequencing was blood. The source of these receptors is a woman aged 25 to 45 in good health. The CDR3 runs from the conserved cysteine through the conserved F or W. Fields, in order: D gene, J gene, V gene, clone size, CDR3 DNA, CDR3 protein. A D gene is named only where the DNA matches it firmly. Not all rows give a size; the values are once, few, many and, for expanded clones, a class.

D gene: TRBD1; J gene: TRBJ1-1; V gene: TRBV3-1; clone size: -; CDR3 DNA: TGTGCCACCACGCCCAGGGCAGGGGGGGCTGAAGCTTTCTTT; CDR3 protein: CATTPRAGGAEAFF
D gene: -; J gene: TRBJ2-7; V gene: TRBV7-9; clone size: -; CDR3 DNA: TGTGTCAGCAGTTCTGTGGCCCACGAGCAGTACTTC; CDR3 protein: CVSSSVAHEQYF
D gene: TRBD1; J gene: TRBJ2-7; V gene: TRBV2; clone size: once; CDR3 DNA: TGTGCCAGCACGAGGGACAGCCAATACGAGCAGTACTTC; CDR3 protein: CASTRDSQYEQYF
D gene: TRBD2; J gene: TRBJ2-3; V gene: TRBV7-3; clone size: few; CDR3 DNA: TGTGCCAGCAGCCAAACTAGCGGGGTAGGCGATACGCAGTATTTT; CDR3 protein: CASSQTSGVGDTQYF
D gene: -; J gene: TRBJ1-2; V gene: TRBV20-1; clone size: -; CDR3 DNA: TGCAGTGCCCTACGGGGGCAGTATGGCTACACCTTC; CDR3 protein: CSALRGQYGYTF
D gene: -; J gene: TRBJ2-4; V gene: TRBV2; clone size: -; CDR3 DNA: TGTGCCAGCAGTGACCCCAAAAACATTCAGTACTTC; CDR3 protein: CASSDPKNIQYF
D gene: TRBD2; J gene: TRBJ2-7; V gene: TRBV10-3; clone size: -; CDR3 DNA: TGTGCCATCAGTGGCGCCGGGACTAGCCAATACGAGCAGTACTTC; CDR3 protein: CAISGAGTSQYEQYF
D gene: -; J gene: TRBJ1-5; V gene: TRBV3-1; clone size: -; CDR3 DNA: TGTGCCAGCAGCCAAGATATACAGATCAATCAGCCCCAGCATTTT; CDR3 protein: CASSQDIQINQPQHF
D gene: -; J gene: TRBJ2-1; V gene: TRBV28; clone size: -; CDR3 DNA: TGTGCCAGCAGTTTAACTCCTACCTACAATGAGCAGTTCTTC; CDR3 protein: CASSLTPTYNEQFF
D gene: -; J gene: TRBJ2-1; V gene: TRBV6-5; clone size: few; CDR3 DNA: TGTGCCAGATCAGGGGGGCTTTCCTACAATGAGCAGTTCTTC; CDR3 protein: CARSGGLSYNEQFF